A selection of T cell receptor beta chains follows, all from one sample in a study of identical twins. TCRdb called the 5' RACE reads again in MiXCR, with one record for every CDR3 protein. The top ten hold 0.85% to 1% of the sample, which has hundreds of thousands of distinct CDR3 sequences, over 8.5% seen once. This same sample was also taken into another study, of yellow fever vaccine responses in identical twins.

Material for sequencing was PBMCs. Every receptor here comes from a woman under 30 in good health. CDR3s include the opening cysteine and the closing phenylalanine or tryptophan. The order of the fields is V gene, J gene, D gene, clone size, CDR3 protein, CDR3 DNA. A D gene is named only where the DNA matches it firmly. Size is stated for part of the rows, as once, few or many counts, or as a class when the clone is expanded.

TRBV24-1	TRBJ2-5	TRBD1	NA	CAKDRPEIRETQYF	TGTGCCAAGGACAGGCCCGAAATTAGGGAGACCCAGTACTTC
TRBV20-1	TRBJ2-7	NA	few	CSANPVEEGYEQYF	TGCAGTGCTAACCCCGTGGAGGAGGGGTACGAGCAGTACTTC
TRBV25-1	TRBJ1-1	NA	many	CASSASRNTEAFF	TGTGCCAGCAGTGCCTCAAGAAACACTGAAGCTTTCTTT
TRBV5-1	TRBJ2-3	NA	many	CASIPRAGITDTQYF	TGCGCCAGCATCCCCCGGGCGGGGATCACAGATACGCAGTATTTT
TRBV20-1	TRBJ2-7	NA	NA	CSASDRTIYEQYF	TGCAGTGCTAGTGACAGGACTATCTACGAGCAGTACTTC
TRBV6-5	TRBJ2-1	NA	NA	CASSYSILAGRDNEQFF	TGTGCCAGCAGTTACTCTATTCTGGCGGGACGGGACAATGAGCAGTTCTTC
TRBV7-2	TRBJ2-1	NA	NA	CASSLSLAASEQFF	TGTGCCAGCAGCTTAAGCTTGGCGGCGAGTGAGCAGTTCTTC
TRBV10-2	TRBJ2-1	TRBD2	NA	CASNGLAGGPGNEQFF	TGCGCCAGCAACGGACTAGCGGGAGGGCCAGGCAATGAGCAGTTCTTC
TRBV29-1	TRBJ2-1	TRBD2	few	CSPRLAGSYNEQFF	TGCAGCCCACGACTAGCGGGATCCTACAATGAGCAGTTCTTC
TRBV5-1	TRBJ2-1	NA	NA	CASSFGGRDEQFF	TGCGCCAGCAGCTTCGGGGGGCGGGATGAGCAGTTCTTC
TRBV7-9	TRBJ1-4	NA	NA	CASSARIADNEKLFF	TGTGCCAGCAGCGCCCGCATAGCCGATAATGAAAAACTGTTTTTT
TRBV28	TRBJ2-7	NA	NA	CASTSQSWKQYF	TGTGCCAGCACCTCTCAGTCCTGGAAGCAGTACTTC
TRBV5-4	TRBJ1-4	NA	few	CASSYHEEKLFF	TGTGCCAGCAGCTACCATGAGGAAAAACTGTTTTTT
TRBV29-1	TRBJ2-2	NA	few	CSVEDRKGGGTVGELFF	TGCAGCGTTGAAGATCGTAAGGGTGGGGGGACAGTCGGGGAGCTGTTTTTT